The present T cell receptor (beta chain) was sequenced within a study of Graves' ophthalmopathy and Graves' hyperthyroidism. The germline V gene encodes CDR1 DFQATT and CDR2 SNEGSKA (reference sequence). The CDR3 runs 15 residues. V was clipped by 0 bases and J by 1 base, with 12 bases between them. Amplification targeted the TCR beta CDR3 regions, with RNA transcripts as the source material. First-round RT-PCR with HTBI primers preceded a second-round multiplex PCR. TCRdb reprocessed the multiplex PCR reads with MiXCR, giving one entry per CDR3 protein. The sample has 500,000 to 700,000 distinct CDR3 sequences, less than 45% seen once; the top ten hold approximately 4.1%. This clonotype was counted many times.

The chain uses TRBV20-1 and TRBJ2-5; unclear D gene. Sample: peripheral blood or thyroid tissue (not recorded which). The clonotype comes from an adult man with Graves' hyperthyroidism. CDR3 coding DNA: TGCAGTGCTAGAGATCTTGGACGGCCCCAAGAGACCCAGTACTTC. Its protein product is CSARDLGRPQETQYF.